These T cell receptor beta chains were read from a single sample in a study of radiation and T cells in renal cell carcinoma. TCRdb's copy holds only in-frame clones and misses some; the assay was immunoSEQ multiplex PCR. The sample lists about 22,000 clones, roughly three quarters occurring once. The sequencing used blood, collected from a patient whose treatment included radiotherapy and nephrectomy. The receptors here all came from a man in his sixties with renal cell carcinoma. Each CDR3 is given without its conserved first and last residue. A D gene is named only where the DNA matches it firmly.

TRBJ2-5	TRBD2	TRBV5-1	12	ASSLGLAGETQY
TRBJ1-1	.	TRBV6-6	12	ASQTLPGGTEAF
TRBJ2-1	.	TRBV11-3	12	ASSLALAYNEQF
TRBJ2-3	.	TRBV7-3	13	ASSLDGSGTDTQY
TRBJ2-3	.	TRBV19	16	ASSPGASGGLWTDTQY
TRBJ2-2	.	TRBV4-3	10	ASSQGRGELF
TRBJ1-1	TRBD1	TRBV19	12	ASSRDRVSTEAF
TRBJ1-1	TRBD1	TRBV6-1	10	ASSRTGSVAF
TRBJ2-5	.	TRBV7-9	13	ASREEGHYQETQY
TRBJ2-1	.	TRBV19	14	ASSTRRRSPYNEQF
TRBJ2-3	.	TRBV5-4	11	ASRGQGSDTQY
TRBJ1-2	.	TRBV11-2	11	ASSLDTTVPYT